This TCR beta chain originates from a study of CD8 T cells in Susac syndrome. RNA totalling roughly 0.45 to 1 ug underwent reverse transcription with random hexamers. TCRdb ran MiXCR on the immunoSEQ multiplex PCR reads and lists one entry per CDR3 protein. Among 150,000 to 190,000 distinct CDR3 sequences, approximately 95% were seen once, and the ten largest hold about 0.16%. CDR1 and CDR2 from the germline V gene are MGHDK and SYGVNS. The CDR3 sequence is 14 residues long. With V trimmed by 6 bases and J by 5 bases, 7 bases remained unmatched. This clonotype originated in a human donor with Susac syndrome. V is TRBV25-1 and J is TRBJ2-5; 9 bases agree with TRBD2. The specimen sequenced was CD4+ T cells from PBMCs. CDR3: CASRMAGGRETQYF. The CDR3 nucleotides are TGTGCCAGCAGAATGGCGGGGGGGCGGGAGACCCAGTACTTC.